The next 25 T cell receptor beta chains were all read from a single sample in a study of cytomegalovirus exposure and HLA in healthy donors. The PCR employed 60 Vbeta primers together with 13 Jbeta primers. Assay: immunoSEQ multiplex PCR; the TCRdb copy retains only in-frame clones and omits some. The table includes approximately 150,000 clones, approximately 72% detected once. The specimen sequenced was PBMCs. These TCRs come from a female donor in good health and CMV-seronegative.

The rearrangement uses TRBV2 and TRBJ2-7, with 8 bases that match TRBD1. Germline values: CDR1 SNHLY, CDR2 FYNNEI. V lost 2 bases to trimming and J lost 2 bases; unmatched junction nucleotides: 5. The CDR3 is 15 amino acids. CDR3 sequence reads: CASSEQGASPYEQYF. The DNA of the CDR3 is TGTGCCAGCAGTGAACAGGGGGCCTCACCCTACGAGCAGTACTTC.

The chain links TRBV5-1 to TRBJ2-7, with a tentative D call TRBD1 (5 bases). The germline gives CDR1 SGHRS, CDR2 YFSETQ. The CDR3 runs 14 residues. The ends were cut back, 5 bases at V and 0 bases at J, with 12 bases in the middle. CDR3 protein: CASRMGPSSYEQYF. CDR3 coding DNA: TGCGCCAGCAGGATGGGGCCGAGCTCCTACGAGCAGTACTTC.

The chain carries TRBV5-1 and TRBJ2-3; D is uncertain. The V end was cut by 0 bases, the J end by 0 bases, with 8 bases between. CDR3 length equals 15 residues. CDR1 and CDR2 (germline): SGHRS, YFSETQ. The CDR3 DNA reads as TGCGCCAGCAGCTTGGAACGGTCTAGCACAGATACGCAGTATTTT. Amino acids: CASSLERSSTDTQYF.

J is TRBJ1-2 and V is TRBV7-3, with D unresolved. Germline loops: CDR1 SGHTA, CDR2 FQGTGA. The CDR3 consists of 14 residues. V lost 5 bases and J lost 6, with 16 bases in between. The CDR3, as DNA: TGTGCCAGCAGCCCTCAAGGAGGGCGCGATGGCTACACCTTC. Protein: CASSPQGGRDGYTF.

This clone occurred once. V gene TRBV11-2 combines with J gene TRBJ2-1, with D perhaps TRBD2 (7 bases). Trimming pared 1 base from V and 7 bases from J, leaving 17 bases between. CDR1 is SGHAT and CDR2 is FQNNGV in the germline V gene. The CDR3 covers 16 residues. The CDR3 DNA follows: TGTGCCAGCAGCTTAGGGGTGGGGGGGCCGGGTAATGAGCAGTTCTTC. Protein sequence: CASSLGVGGPGNEQFF.

The V call is TRBV5-4, the J call TRBJ2-6; D gene unclear. CDR1 is SGHNT and CDR2 is YYREEE in the germline V gene (reference sequence). The V end was cut by 3 bases, the J end by 4 bases, with 5 bases between. The length of the CDR3 is 13 residues. The CDR3 here is CASSSLGANVLTF. The CDR3 region has the DNA TGTGCCAGCAGCTCCCTCGGGGCCAACGTCCTGACTTTC.

The V and J genes are TRBV27 and TRBJ1-4, with D possibly TRBD1 on 6 matching bases. CDR1 MNHEY and CDR2 SMNVEV come from the germline V gene (reference sequence). The CDR3 spans 18 residues. Trimming cost V 4 bases and J 4 bases, with 22 bases left between them. This chain's CDR3 is CASSSQMPSRRGNEKLFF. The CDR3 DNA is TGTGCCAGCAGTTCCCAGATGCCTTCCCGCAGGGGTAATGAAAAACTGTTTTTT.

In DNA, the CDR3 is TGTGCCAGCAGTTTTAGCGGGTTCAATGAGCAGTTCTTC. As protein: CASSFSGFNEQFF. The chain joins TRBV6-5 to TRBJ2-1; 7 nucleotides line up with TRBD2. The V and J ends lost 4 bases and 6 bases, in that order; junction bases with no gene match: 3. Per the germline V gene, CDR1 is MNHEY and CDR2 is SVGAGI. This CDR3 has 13 residues.

This chain links TRBV2 with TRBJ2-3, with TRBD2 identical over 7 bases. This CDR3 spans 15 amino acids. V gave up 7 bases and J gave up 4 bases; unmatched junction bases: 11. The V gene's germline CDR1 is SNHLY and CDR2 FYNNEI. The CDR3 sequence: CASISGGSGADTQYF. DNA for the CDR3: TGTGCCAGCATCTCTGGCGGGAGCGGGGCAGATACGCAGTATTTT.

The chain couples TRBV28 to TRBJ1-2, with D perhaps TRBD1 (5 bases). This CDR3 spans 15 amino acids. The V end was cut by 3 bases, the J end by 10 bases, with 21 bases between. Looked up from germline, CDR1 is MDHEN and CDR2 is SYDVKM. CDR3 sequence reads: CASSLIRESRAVYTF. The CDR3 DNA sequence: TGTGCCAGCAGTTTGATCAGGGAATCACGGGCTGTCTACACCTTC.

Only one count was recorded for this clone. The rearrangement uses TRBV5-1 and TRBJ2-3; TRBD2 matches at 10 bases. The CDR3 has 17 amino acids. V lost 4 bases to trimming and J lost 6 bases; unmatched junction nucleotides: 14. Germline V CDR1 and CDR2: SGHRS, YFSETQ. The CDR3 region has the DNA TGCGCCAGCAGCCTAATTCGGACTAGCGGCCGTGCGGATACGCAGTATTTT. This codes for CASSLIRTSGRADTQYF.

This chain links TRBV13 with TRBJ2-1, with TRBD2 matching 8 bases. From germline, CDR1 is PRHDT and CDR2 FYEKMQ (reference sequence). The length of the CDR3 is 18 residues. The ends lost 1 base at V and 5 bases at J; junction bases unmatched: 13. The CDR3 DNA follows: TGTGCCAGCAGCTTAGCCCCCGAACTAGCGGAGGAGCACAATGAGCAGTTCTTC. Residues: CASSLAPELAEEHNEQFF.

The V and J genes are TRBV10-2 and TRBJ2-7; 10 bases are shared with TRBD1. Germline trimming cut 11 bases from V and 5 bases from J; bases unmatched to any gene: 9. CDR1 is WSHSY, CDR2 SAAADI, per germline. The CDR3 sequence is 13 residues long. CDR3 bases: TGCGCCCGCTGCACGACAGGGGGCAACGAGCAGTACTTC. This gives the protein CARCTTGGNEQYF.

The J gene is TRBJ2-7, the V gene TRBV14; 11 positions agree with TRBD2. Germline assignment: CDR1 SGHDN and CDR2 FVKESK. This CDR3 is built from 18 residues. The V and J ends lost 1 base and 0 bases, in that order; junction bases with no gene match: 8. The CDR3 DNA sequence: TGTGCCAGCAGCCAAGCTGGCGCTAGCGGGAGGAGCTCCTACGAGCAGTACTTC. It is translated as CASSQAGASGRSSYEQYF.

The rearrangement uses TRBV2 and TRBJ2-1; TRBD1 is a possible D gene (5 bases). This CDR3 region has 16 residues. Between the trimmed V and J ends, which lost 6 bases and 14 bases, there was a span of 29 bases. Germline V gives CDR1 SNHLY, CDR2 FYNNEI. The DNA for the CDR3 is TGTGCCAGCAGCTACGACATTGCTGTTCTTAGGGGCCTGGAGTTCTTC. Protein: CASSYDIAVLRGLEFF.

The rearrangement joins TRBV27 to TRBJ1-5, with 9 bases lining up with TRBD1. Germline lookup yields CDR1 MNHEY and CDR2 SMNVEV (reference sequence). The length of the CDR3 is 14 residues. The J segment lost 4 bases and the V segment lost 11 bases, leaving 9 bases of the junction unmatched. CDR3 region: CAAGDRAKNQPQHF. Written as DNA, the CDR3 is TGTGCCGCGGGGGACAGGGCCAAGAATCAGCCCCAGCATTTT.

The V call is TRBV5-1, the J call TRBJ2-2; 9 nucleotides match TRBD1. Germline loops: CDR1 SGHRS, CDR2 YFSETQ. This CDR3 has 15 amino acids. Trimming removed 7 bases from V and 5 bases from J; junction bases left unmatched: 9. CDR3 in DNA: TGCGCCAGCCACGACGGACAGGGGTTTACCGGGGAGCTGTTTTTT. Translating it yields CASHDGQGFTGELFF.

CDR3 nucleotide sequence: TGTGCCAGCCTTCACCCGGGACAGGGGACAGATACGCAGTATTTT. Residues: CASLHPGQGTDTQYF. The chain links TRBV7-8 to TRBJ2-3; 10 nucleotides line up with TRBD1. Per the germline V gene, CDR1 is SGHVS and CDR2 is FQNEAQ. V lost 8 bases, J lost 3 bases, and 8 bases stayed unmatched. CDR3 size: 15 residues.

The chain recombines TRBV7-2 with TRBJ2-5, with D tentatively TRBD2 (5 bases). Germline V gene lookup returns CDR1 SGHTA and CDR2 FQGNSA. The CDR3 length is 13 residues. V shed 5 bases and J shed 7 bases, with 14 bases lying between them. This CDR3 is CASSPLVRGTQYF. The CDR3 nucleotides are TGTGCCAGCAGCCCACTAGTCCGTGGGACCCAGTACTTC. Using reference TRBV7-2 and TRBJ2-5 for the parts outside the CDR3, the full variable domain is GAGVSQSPSNKVTEKGKDVELRCDPISGHTALYWYRQSLGQGLEFLIYFQGNSAPDKSGLPSDRFSAERTGGSVSTLTIQRTQQEDSAVYLCASSPLVRGTQYFGPGTRLLVL.

This chain uses TRBV6-4 with TRBJ2-1; 9 positions agree with TRBD2. Germline CDR1 MRHNA, CDR2 SNTAGT. The length of the CDR3 is 15 residues. Unmatched junction bases numbered 8, after V lost 4 bases and J lost 7 bases. CDR3 protein: CASSVLAGEGNEQFF. In DNA form, the CDR3 reads TGTGCCAGCAGTGTGTTAGCGGGAGAAGGGAATGAGCAGTTCTTC.

The CDR3 loop is CASSPAGPYEAFF. Written as DNA, the CDR3 is TGTGCCAGCAGTCCTGCGGGGCCCTACGAAGCTTTCTTT. The V call is TRBV7-3, the J call TRBJ1-1; a weak D match, TRBD1 (5 bases). Trimming pared 6 bases from V and 8 bases from J, leaving 16 bases between. This CDR3 comprises 13 residues. Germline-derived CDR1 and CDR2 are SGHTA and FQGTGA.

In this sample, this clone turned up once. This chain connects TRBV27 to TRBJ1-5; D gene ambiguous. This CDR3 is built from 14 residues. V dropped 5 bases and J dropped 2 bases, with 10 bases sitting between them. CDR1 is MNHEY and CDR2 is SMNVEV in the germline V gene (reference sequence). CDR3 coding DNA: TGTGCCAGCAGTCCATGGGGAGGCAATCAGCCCCAGCATTTT. Encoded protein: CASSPWGGNQPQHF.

The chain links TRBV2 to TRBJ1-1; D uncertain. CDR1 and CDR2 from the germline V gene are SNHLY and FYNNEI. V was trimmed by 6 bases and J by 1 base, leaving 18 bases between them. The CDR3 extends over 16 amino acids. The CDR3 nucleotides read TGTGCCAGCAGCCCAAGCTTGGCGGGAGGGAACACTGAAGCTTTCTTT. Translation: CASSPSLAGGNTEAFF.

There are a few counts of this clone. The V and J genes are TRBV4-2 and TRBJ2-5; perhaps TRBD1 as D (5 bases). The J call could be wrong; TRBJ2-7 is a better fit for the DNA end. The CDR3 loop spans 14 amino acids. In germline, CDR1 is LGHNA, CDR2 YNFKEQ. DNA of the CDR3: TGTGCCAGCAGCCAAGTTCAGGGCTCCTACGAGCAGTACTTC. Its protein product is CASSQVQGSYEQYF.

V and J are TRBV4-2 and TRBJ1-2; maybe TRBD1 (6 bases). The CDR3 length is 16 residues. CDR1 is LGHNA, CDR2 YNFKEQ, per germline. Trimming cost V 0 bases and J 8 bases, with 19 bases left between them. The CDR3 sequence: CASSQDRLGADLGYTF. Written as DNA, the CDR3 is TGTGCCAGCAGCCAAGATCGTCTGGGGGCGGACTTAGGCTACACCTTC.